This T cell receptor beta chain was captured by sequencing in a study of graft-versus-host responses after intestinal transplantation. Study-level background: Each recipient received a multivisceral, liver-intestinal, or isolated intestinal graft. Every recipient underwent anti-thymocyte globulin induction, then tacrolimus and steroids for roughly three years. Overall study results and limits: Marrow from the recipient contained GvH clones, some of which had appeared first in ileum or blood. There was an association between peak levels of circulating GvH clones and early post-transplant HvG declines.

The CDR3 length is 15 residues. The ends were cut back, 4 bases at V and 0 bases at J, with 10 bases in the middle. CDR1 MRHNA and CDR2 SNTAGT come from the germline V gene. Profiled with immunoSEQ multiplex PCR; TCRdb holds only in-frame clones, not every one. Here the sample spans under 100,000 clones, 85% to 95% being singletons. Of note for this clone: The antigen remains undetermined.

This chain joins TRBV6-4 and TRBJ1-5; D is uncertain. The starting material was unstimulated CD8+ T cells sorted from spleen or lymph node cells, obtained before transplant. The TCR sequence derives from a human donor who was the organ donor for an intestinal transplant. CDR3 region: CASSVKQNSNQPQHF. CDR3 nucleotide sequence: TGTGCCAGCAGTGTCAAACAGAATAGCAATCAGCCCCAGCATTTT.